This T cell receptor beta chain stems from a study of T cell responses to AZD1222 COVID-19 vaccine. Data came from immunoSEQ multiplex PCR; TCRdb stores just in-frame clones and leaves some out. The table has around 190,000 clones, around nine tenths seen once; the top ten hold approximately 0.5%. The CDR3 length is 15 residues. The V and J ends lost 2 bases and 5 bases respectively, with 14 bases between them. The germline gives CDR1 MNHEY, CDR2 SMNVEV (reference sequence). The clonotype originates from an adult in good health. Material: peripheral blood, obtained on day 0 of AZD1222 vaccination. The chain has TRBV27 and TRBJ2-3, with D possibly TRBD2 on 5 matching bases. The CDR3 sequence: CASSLAGIWKDTQYF. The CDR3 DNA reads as TGTGCCAGCAGTTTAGCCGGGATCTGGAAAGATACGCAGTATTTT.